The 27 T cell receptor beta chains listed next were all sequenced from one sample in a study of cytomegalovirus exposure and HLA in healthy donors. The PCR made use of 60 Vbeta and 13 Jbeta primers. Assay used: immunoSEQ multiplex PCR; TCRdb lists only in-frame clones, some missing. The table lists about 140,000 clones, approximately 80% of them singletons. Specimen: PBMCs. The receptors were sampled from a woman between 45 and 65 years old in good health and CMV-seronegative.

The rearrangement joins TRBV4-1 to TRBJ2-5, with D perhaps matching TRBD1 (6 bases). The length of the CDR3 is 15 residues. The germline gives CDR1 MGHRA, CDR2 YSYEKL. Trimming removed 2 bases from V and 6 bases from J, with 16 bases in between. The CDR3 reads CASSQPQGREKTQYF. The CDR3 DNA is TGCGCCAGCAGCCAACCACAGGGAAGGGAAAAGACCCAGTACTTC.

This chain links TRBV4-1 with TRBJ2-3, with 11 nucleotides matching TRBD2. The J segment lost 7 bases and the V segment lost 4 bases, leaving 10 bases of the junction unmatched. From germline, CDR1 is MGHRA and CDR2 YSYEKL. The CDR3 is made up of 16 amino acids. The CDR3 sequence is CASSPLLAGERHTQYF. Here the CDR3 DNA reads TGCGCCAGCAGCCCATTACTAGCGGGGGAGCGGCATACGCAGTATTTT.

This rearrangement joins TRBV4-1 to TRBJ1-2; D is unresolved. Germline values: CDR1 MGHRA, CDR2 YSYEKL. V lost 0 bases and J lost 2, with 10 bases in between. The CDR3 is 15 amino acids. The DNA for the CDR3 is TGCGCCAGCAGCCAAGATCTAAGGAGGAACTATGGCTACACCTTC. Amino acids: CASSQDLRRNYGYTF.

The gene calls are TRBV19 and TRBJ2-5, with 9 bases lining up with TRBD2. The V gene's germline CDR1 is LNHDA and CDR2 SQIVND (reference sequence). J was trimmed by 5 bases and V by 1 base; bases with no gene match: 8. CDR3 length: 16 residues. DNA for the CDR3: TGTGCCAGTAGTATAGGGCTAGCGGGGCGGGGGGAGACCCAGTACTTC. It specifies CASSIGLAGRGETQYF.

CDR3: CATSRDEGRRGTAFF. In DNA form, the CDR3 reads TGTGCCACCAGCAGAGATGAGGGAAGACGAGGTACGGCTTTCTTT. The chain couples TRBV15 to TRBJ1-1; D is unresolved. Germline V lookup: CDR1 LNHNV, CDR2 YYDKDF (reference sequence). Trimming left V 0 bases short and J 11 bases short, with 19 bases between. This CDR3 region has 15 residues.

CDR3: CASRPGQMNTEAFF. DNA for the CDR3: TGTGCCAGCAGGCCAGGACAGATGAACACTGAAGCTTTCTTT. The chain employs TRBV2 and TRBJ1-1, with D tentatively TRBD1 (6 bases). CDR3 length: 14 amino acids. The germline V gene encodes CDR1 SNHLY and CDR2 FYNNEI. The germline V and J ends were trimmed by 6 bases and 0 bases, with 11 bases remaining between them.

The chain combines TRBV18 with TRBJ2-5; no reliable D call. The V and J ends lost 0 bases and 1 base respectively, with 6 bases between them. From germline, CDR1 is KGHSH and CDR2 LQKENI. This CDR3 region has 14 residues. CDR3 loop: CASSPPTLQETQYF. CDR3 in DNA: TGTGCCAGCTCACCACCGACACTCCAAGAGACCCAGTACTTC.

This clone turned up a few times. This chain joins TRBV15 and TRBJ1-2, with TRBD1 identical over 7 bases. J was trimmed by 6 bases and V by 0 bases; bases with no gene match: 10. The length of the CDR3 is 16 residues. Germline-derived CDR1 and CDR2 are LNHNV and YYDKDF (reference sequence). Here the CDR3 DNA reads TGTGCCACCAGCAGAGACGAAAAAGGGGGCGAAAATGGCTACACCTTC. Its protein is CATSRDEKGGENGYTF.

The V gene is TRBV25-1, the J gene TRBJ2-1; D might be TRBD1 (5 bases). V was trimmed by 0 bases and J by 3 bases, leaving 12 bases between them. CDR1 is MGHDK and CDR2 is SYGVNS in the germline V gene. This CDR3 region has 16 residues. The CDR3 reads CASSEYTREYYNEQFF. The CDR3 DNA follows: TGTGCCAGCAGTGAATATACCAGGGAATACTACAATGAGCAGTTCTTC.

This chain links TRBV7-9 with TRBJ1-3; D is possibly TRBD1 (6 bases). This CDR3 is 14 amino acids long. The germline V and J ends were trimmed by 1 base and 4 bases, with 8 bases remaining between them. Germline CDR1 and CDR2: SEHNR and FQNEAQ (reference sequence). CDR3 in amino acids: CASSLGTDGNTIYF. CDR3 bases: TGTGCCAGCAGCTTAGGGACAGACGGAAACACCATATATTTT.

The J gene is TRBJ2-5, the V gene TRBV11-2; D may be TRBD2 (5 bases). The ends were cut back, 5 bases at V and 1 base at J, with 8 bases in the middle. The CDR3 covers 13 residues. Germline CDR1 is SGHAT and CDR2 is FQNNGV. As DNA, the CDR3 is TGTGCCAGCAGCCCGGACTTCCAAGAGACCCAGTACTTC. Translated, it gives CASSPDFQETQYF.

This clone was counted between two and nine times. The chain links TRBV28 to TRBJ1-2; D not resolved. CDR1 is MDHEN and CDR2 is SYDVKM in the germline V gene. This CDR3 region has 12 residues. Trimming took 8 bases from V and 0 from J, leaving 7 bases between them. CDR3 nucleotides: TGTGCCAGCGTTGGAGCTAACTATGGCTACACCTTC. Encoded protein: CASVGANYGYTF.

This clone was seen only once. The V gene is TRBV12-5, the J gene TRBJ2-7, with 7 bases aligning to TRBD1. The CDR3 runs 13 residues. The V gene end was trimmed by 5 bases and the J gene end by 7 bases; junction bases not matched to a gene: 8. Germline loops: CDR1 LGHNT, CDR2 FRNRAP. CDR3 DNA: TGTGCTAGTGGTCCCGAGGGGGCTGGGGAGCAGTACTTC. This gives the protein CASGPEGAGEQYF.

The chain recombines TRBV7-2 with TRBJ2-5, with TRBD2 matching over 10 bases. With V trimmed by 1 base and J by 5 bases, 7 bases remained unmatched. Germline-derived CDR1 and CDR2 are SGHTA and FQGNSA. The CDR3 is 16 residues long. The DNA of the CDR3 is TGTGCCAGCAGCTTAGGAAGGACTAGCGGCGGGGAGACCCAGTACTTC. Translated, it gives CASSLGRTSGGETQYF.

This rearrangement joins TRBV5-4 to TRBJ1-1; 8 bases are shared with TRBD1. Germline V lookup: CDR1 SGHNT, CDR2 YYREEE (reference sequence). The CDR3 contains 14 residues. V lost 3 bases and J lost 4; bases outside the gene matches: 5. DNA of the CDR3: TGTGCCAGCAGCTATGACAGGGGAGGCACTGAAGCTTTCTTT. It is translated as CASSYDRGGTEAFF.

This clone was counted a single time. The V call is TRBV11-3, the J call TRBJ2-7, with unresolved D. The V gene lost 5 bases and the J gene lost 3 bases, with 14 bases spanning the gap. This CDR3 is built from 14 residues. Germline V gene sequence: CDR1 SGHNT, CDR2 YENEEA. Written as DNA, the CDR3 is TGTGCCAGCAGCCCTGGCGGTGGAGTCTACGAGCAGTACTTC. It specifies CASSPGGGVYEQYF.

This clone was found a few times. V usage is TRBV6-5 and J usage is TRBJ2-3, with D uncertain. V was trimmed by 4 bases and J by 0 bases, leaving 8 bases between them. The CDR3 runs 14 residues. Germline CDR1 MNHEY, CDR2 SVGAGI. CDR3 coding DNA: TGTGCCAGCAGTTCCCATTTTAGCACAGATACGCAGTATTTT. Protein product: CASSSHFSTDTQYF.

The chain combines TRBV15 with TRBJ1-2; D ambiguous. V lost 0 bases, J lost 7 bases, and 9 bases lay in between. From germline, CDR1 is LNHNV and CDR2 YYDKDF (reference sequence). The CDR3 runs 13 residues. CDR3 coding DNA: TGTGCCACCAGCAGAGACATGCTGCGTGGCTACACCTTC. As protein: CATSRDMLRGYTF. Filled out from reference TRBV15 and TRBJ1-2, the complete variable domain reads DAMVIQNPRYQVTQFGKPVTLSCSQTLNHNVMYWYQQKSSQAPKLLFHYYDKDFNNEADTPDNFQSRRPNTSFCFLDIRSPGLGDTAMYLCATSRDMLRGYTFGSGTRLTVV.

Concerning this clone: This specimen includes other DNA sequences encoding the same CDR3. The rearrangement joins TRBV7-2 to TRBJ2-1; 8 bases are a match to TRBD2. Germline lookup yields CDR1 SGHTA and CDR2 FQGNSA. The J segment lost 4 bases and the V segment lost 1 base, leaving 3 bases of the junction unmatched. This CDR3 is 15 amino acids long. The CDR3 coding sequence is TGTGCCAGCAGCTTAGGCGGGGGGCGGTACAATGAGCAGTTCTTC. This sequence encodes CASSLGGGRYNEQFF.

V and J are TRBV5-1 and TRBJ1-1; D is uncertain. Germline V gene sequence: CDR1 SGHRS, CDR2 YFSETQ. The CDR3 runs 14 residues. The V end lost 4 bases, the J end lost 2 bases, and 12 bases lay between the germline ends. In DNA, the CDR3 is TGCGCCAGCAGCACCCCCGGGGAAAACACTGAAGCTTTCTTT. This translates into CASSTPGENTEAFF.

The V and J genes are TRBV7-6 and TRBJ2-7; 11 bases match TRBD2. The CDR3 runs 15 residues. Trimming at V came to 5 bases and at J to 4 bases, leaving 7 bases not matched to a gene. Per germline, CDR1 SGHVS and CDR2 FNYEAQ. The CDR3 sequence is CASSHPLAGGYEQYF. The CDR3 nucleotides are TGTGCCAGCAGCCATCCCCTAGCGGGGGGTTACGAGCAGTACTTC.

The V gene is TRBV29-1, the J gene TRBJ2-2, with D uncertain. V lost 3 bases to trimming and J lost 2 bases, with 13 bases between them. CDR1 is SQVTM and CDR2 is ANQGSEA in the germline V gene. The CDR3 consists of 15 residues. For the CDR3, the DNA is TGCAGCGTTGACTTCTCGGCAGGAAACACCGGGGAGCTGTTTTTT. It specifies CSVDFSAGNTGELFF.

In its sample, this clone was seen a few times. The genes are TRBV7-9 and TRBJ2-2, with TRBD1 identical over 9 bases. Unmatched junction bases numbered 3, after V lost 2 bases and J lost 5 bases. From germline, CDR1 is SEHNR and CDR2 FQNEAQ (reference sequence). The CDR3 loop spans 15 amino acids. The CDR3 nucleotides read TGTGCCAGCAGCTTATTGACAGGGGGAACCGGGGAGCTGTTTTTT. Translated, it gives CASSLLTGGTGELFF.

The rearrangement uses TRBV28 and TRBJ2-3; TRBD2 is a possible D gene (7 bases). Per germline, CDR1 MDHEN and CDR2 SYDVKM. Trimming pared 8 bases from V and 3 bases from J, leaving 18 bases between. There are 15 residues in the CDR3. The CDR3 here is CASQIGGGGTDTQYF. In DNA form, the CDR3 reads TGTGCCAGCCAAATCGGAGGGGGGGGAACAGATACGCAGTATTTT.

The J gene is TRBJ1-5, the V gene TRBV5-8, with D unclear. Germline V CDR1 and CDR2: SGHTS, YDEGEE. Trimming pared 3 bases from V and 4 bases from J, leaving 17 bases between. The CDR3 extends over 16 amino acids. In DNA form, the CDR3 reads TGTGCCAGCAGCTACAGACCGTCTCGGGGTAATCAGCCCCAGCATTTT. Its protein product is CASSYRPSRGNQPQHF.

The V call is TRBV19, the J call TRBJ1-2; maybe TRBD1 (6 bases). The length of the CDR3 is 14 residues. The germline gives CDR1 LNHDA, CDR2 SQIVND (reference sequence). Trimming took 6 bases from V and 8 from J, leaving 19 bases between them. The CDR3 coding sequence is TGTGCCAGTAGCCAAACTACGACAGGCAGGGGCTACACCTTC. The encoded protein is CASSQTTTGRGYTF.

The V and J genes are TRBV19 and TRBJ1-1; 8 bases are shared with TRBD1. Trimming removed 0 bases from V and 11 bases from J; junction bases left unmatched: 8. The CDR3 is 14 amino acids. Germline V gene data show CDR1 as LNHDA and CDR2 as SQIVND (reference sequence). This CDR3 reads CASSIDLSRGLAFF. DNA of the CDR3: TGTGCCAGTAGTATAGATCTATCCAGGGGGCTTGCTTTCTTT.